A selection of T cell receptor beta chains follows, all from one sample in a study of tumor and adjacent non-tumor tissue in lung cancer. TCRdb ran MiXCR on the multiplex PCR reads and lists one entry per CDR3 protein. This table holds roughly 65,000 distinct CDR3 sequences, about 61% found once. Sequencing was done on a sample of lung tumor tissue. The receptors here all came from a man in his forties or fifties with non-small cell lung cancer. Both conserved end residues are part of each CDR3. The order of the fields is D gene, J gene, clone size, V gene, CDR3 length, CDR3 protein, CDR3 DNA. A D gene is named only where the DNA matches it firmly. Part of the rows lack a size; the others show once, few, many or a class for expanded clones.

d_gene: NA
j_gene: TRBJ1-3
abundance: few
v_gene: TRBV5-1
len: 15
CDR3aa: CASSLDAPGGNTIYF
CDR3nt: TGCGCCAGCAGCTTGGACGCGCCCGGGGGAAACACCATATATTTT

d_gene: TRBD1
j_gene: TRBJ2-1
abundance: NA
v_gene: TRBV11-2
len: 15
CDR3aa: CASSSDRGRYNEQFF
CDR3nt: TGTGCCAGCAGCTCGGACAGGGGTCGCTACAATGAGCAGTTCTTC

d_gene: NA
j_gene: TRBJ2-2
abundance: once
v_gene: TRBV5-1
len: 16
CDR3aa: CASSFEGGQYTGELFF
CDR3nt: TGCGCCAGCAGCTTCGAGGGGGGGCAGTACACCGGGGAGCTGTTTTTT

d_gene: TRBD2
j_gene: TRBJ2-2
abundance: NA
v_gene: TRBV11-2
len: 18
CDR3aa: CASSLEGGTSGMTGELFF
CDR3nt: TGTGCCAGCAGCTTAGAGGGGGGGACTAGCGGGATGACCGGTGAGCTGTTTTTT

d_gene: TRBD1
j_gene: TRBJ2-7
abundance: NA
v_gene: TRBV29-1
len: 14
CDR3aa: CSVVAGTGFNEQYF
CDR3nt: TGCAGCGTGGTTGCCGGGACAGGCTTCAACGAGCAGTACTTC

d_gene: NA
j_gene: TRBJ1-1
abundance: many
v_gene: TRBV29-1
len: 16
CDR3aa: CSVEDRSRTAVPEAFF
CDR3nt: TGCAGCGTTGAAGATAGGTCCCGGACGGCGGTCCCTGAAGCTTTCTTT

d_gene: NA
j_gene: TRBJ1-2
abundance: NA
v_gene: TRBV24-1
len: 14
CDR3aa: CATSDPTGNHGYTF
CDR3nt: TGTGCCACCAGTGACCCTACAGGGAACCATGGCTACACCTTC

d_gene: NA
j_gene: TRBJ2-1
abundance: NA
v_gene: TRBV11-1
len: 15
CDR3aa: CASTLGVIGGEEQSF
CDR3nt: TGTGCCAGCACCTTAGGAGTGATTGGGGGAGAGGAGCAGTCATTC

d_gene: NA
j_gene: TRBJ2-7
abundance: NA
v_gene: TRBV6-1
len: 12
CDR3aa: CASSPGGCEQYF
CDR3nt: TGTGCCAGCAGTCCCGGCGGGTGCGAGCAGTACTTC

d_gene: NA
j_gene: TRBJ1-6
abundance: many
v_gene: TRBV7-8
len: 15
CDR3aa: CASSSLRGENSPLHF
CDR3nt: TGTGCCAGCAGCTCCTTACGGGGAGAGAATTCACCCCTCCACTTT

d_gene: NA
j_gene: TRBJ1-5
abundance: many
v_gene: TRBV10-3
len: 14
CDR3aa: CAISDRGPNQPQHF
CDR3nt: TGTGCCATCAGTGATAGGGGTCCAAATCAGCCCCAGCATTTT

d_gene: NA
j_gene: TRBJ1-5
abundance: NA
v_gene: TRBV12-3/TRBV12-4
len: 15
CDR3aa: CTSSPYGQGNQPQHF
CDR3nt: TGTACCAGCAGTCCGTACGGACAAGGCAATCAGCCCCAGCATTTT

d_gene: NA
j_gene: TRBJ2-7
abundance: few
v_gene: TRBV24-1
len: 15
CDR3aa: CVTSDRGSGTYEQYF
CDR3nt: TGTGTCACCAGTGATCGCGGATCAGGGACCTACGAGCAGTACTTC

d_gene: TRBD2
j_gene: TRBJ2-1
abundance: once
v_gene: TRBV6-5
len: 15
CDR3aa: CASSRLAGRVNEQFF
CDR3nt: TGTGCCAGCAGCAGACTAGCGGGAAGGGTGAATGAGCAGTTCTTC

d_gene: TRBD1
j_gene: TRBJ2-1
abundance: NA
v_gene: TRBV28
len: 15
CDR3aa: CDSSSGTGAGNEQFF
CDR3nt: TGTGACAGTAGCTCCGGGACAGGGGCAGGTAATGAGCAGTTCTTC

d_gene: TRBD1
j_gene: TRBJ1-1
abundance: NA
v_gene: TRBV7-2
len: 14
CDR3aa: CARSLPGRGQEALF
CDR3nt: TGTGCCAGGAGCTTACCGGGCAGGGGGCAAGAAGCTCTCTTT

d_gene: NA
j_gene: TRBJ2-2
abundance: NA
v_gene: TRBV10-3
len: 12
CDR3aa: CAIPRGAGEPFF
CDR3nt: TGTGCCATCCCTAGGGGCGCCGGGGAGCCATTTTTT

d_gene: TRBD1
j_gene: TRBJ2-7
abundance: many
v_gene: TRBV6-2/TRBV6-3
len: 16
CDR3aa: CASNFNSGTGGNEQYF
CDR3nt: TGTGCCAGCAACTTCAATTCCGGGACAGGGGGAAACGAGCAGTACTTC

d_gene: TRBD1
j_gene: TRBJ1-3
abundance: many
v_gene: TRBV7-8
len: 15
CDR3aa: CASSLRTGYGNTIYF
CDR3nt: TGTGCCAGCAGCTTGAGGACAGGGTACGGAAACACCATATATTTT

d_gene: NA
j_gene: TRBJ1-1
abundance: many
v_gene: TRBV6-1
len: 12
CDR3aa: CASPAGFTEAFF
CDR3nt: TGTGCCAGCCCCGCGGGGTTCACTGAAGCTTTCTTT